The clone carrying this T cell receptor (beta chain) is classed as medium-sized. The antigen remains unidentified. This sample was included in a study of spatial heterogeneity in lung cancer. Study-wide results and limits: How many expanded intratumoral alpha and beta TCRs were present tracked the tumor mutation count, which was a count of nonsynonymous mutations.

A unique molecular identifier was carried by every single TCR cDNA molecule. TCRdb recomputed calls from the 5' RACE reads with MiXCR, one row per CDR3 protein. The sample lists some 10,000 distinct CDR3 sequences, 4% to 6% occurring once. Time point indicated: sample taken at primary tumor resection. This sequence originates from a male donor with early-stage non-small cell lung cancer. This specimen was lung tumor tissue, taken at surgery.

CDR3 protein: CASSLSRVPYEQYF. Written as DNA, the CDR3 is TGTGCCAGCAGTTTATCCAGGGTACCCTACGAGCAGTACTTC. The V and J genes are TRBV28 and TRBJ2-7; tentative D call: TRBD1 (5 bases). CDR3 length equals 14 residues. CDR1 and CDR2 (germline): MDHEN, SYDVKM. Trimming took 1 base from V and 2 from J, leaving 9 bases between them.